One T cell receptor (beta chain) is described in this entry. Its antigen is unidentified. Peripheral blood was drawn, approximately 10 milliliters per donor. The data are from a study of blood T cells in healthy people across ages. Whole-study results and caveats: More naive CD4+ cells and higher diversity were found in long-lived than in aged donors. Age advanced and TCR beta diversity per million T cells fell, roughly linearly. CMV infection status of these donors was not known.

There are 15 residues in the CDR3. V was clipped by 4 bases and J by 11 bases, with 23 bases between them. From germline, CDR1 is LNHDA and CDR2 SQIVND (reference sequence). Then a second PCR, running about 6 to 12 cycles, was carried out with a sample-barcoded 5' primer and a J-beta primer mix. Via MiXCR, TCRdb re-called the 5' RACE reads, giving one row per CDR3 protein. The profile shows around 870,000 distinct CDR3 sequences, 29% of them singletons. The J gene is TRBJ2-5, the V gene TRBV19; D is unresolved. This TCR was sampled from a woman of 80 years or more in good health. The sample comprised blood. For the CDR3, the DNA is TGTGCCAGTAGTAGGGGAAGGGATAATTCGAATGAGCAGTACTTC. Translating it yields CASSRGRDNSNEQYF.